This T cell receptor beta chain comes out of a study of vaccination effects on CD4 cells after COVID-19. In the study overall: Either the BNT162b2 or mRNA-1273 vaccine was given to participants in two doses.

Expansion of antigen-specific CD4+ T cells with viral peptide pools was carried out by the ViraFEST assay before sequencing. When around 10 days of culture had elapsed, CD4+ T cells were isolated. Negative nucleocapsid antibody tests before and after vaccination confirmed no previous SARS-CoV-2 infection. Half the medium was replaced with IL-2 medium on days 3 and 7. Generated by immunoSEQ multiplex PCR, the TCRdb table keeps only in-frame clones and is missing some. Among tens of thousands of clones listed, 60% to 85% were seen once. About this clone itself: The target antigen is unknown.

The V gene lost 1 base and the J gene lost 6 bases, with 10 bases spanning the gap. CDR3 length equals 13 residues. Germline CDR1 LGHDT, CDR2 YNNKEL (reference sequence). The material was CD4+ T cells from PBMCs cultured with SARS-CoV-2 spike peptides, obtained before COVID-19 vaccination. This clonotype originated in a human donor who received a COVID-19 vaccine. V and J are TRBV3-1 (or the pseudogene TRBV3-2) and TRBJ2-7; tentatively, D is TRBD1 (5 bases). The CDR3 coding sequence is TGTGCCAGCAGCCAAGTGCAGGGCGGCGAGCAGTACGTC. This codes for CASSQVQGGEQYV.